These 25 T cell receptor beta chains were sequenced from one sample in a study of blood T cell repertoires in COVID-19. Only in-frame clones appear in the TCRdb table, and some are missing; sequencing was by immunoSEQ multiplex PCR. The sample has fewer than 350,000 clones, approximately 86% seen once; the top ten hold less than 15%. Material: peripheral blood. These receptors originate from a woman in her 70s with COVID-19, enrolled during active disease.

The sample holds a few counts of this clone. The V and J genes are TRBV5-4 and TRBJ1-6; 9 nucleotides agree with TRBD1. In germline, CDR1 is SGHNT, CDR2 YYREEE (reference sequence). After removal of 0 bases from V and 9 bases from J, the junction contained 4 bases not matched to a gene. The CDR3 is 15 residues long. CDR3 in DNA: TGTGCCAGCAGCTTGGCACAGGGGGCGTCTTCACCCCTCCACTTT. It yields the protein CASSLAQGASSPLHF.

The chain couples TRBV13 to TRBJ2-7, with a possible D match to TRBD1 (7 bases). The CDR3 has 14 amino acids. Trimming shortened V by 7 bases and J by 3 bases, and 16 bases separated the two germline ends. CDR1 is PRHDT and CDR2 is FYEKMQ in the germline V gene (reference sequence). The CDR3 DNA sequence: TGTGCCAGCACCCAAGGCAGGGGGGACTACGAGCAGTACTTC. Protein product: CASTQGRGDYEQYF.

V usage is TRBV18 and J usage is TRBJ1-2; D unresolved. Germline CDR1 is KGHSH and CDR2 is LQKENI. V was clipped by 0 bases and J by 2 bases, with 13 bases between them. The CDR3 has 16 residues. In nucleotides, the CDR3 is TGTGCCAGCTCACCACCTCAATCAAAATCAAACTATGGCTACACCTTC. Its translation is CASSPPQSKSNYGYTF. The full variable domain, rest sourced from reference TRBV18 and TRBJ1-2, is NAGVMQNPRHLVRRRGQEARLRCSPMKGHSHVYWYRQLPEEGLKFMVYLQKENIIDESGMPKERFSAEFPKEGPSILRIQQVVRGDSAAYFCASSPPQSKSNYGYTFGSGTRLTVV.

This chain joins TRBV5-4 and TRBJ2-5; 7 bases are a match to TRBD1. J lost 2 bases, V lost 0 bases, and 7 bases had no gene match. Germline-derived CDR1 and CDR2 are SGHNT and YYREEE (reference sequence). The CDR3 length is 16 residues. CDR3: CASSLGMGQNQETQYF. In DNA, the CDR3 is TGTGCCAGCAGCTTGGGTATGGGACAGAATCAAGAGACCCAGTACTTC.

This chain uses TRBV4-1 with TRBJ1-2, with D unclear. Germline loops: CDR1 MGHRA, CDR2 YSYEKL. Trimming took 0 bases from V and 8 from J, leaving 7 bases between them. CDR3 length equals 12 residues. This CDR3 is CASSQDGRGYTF. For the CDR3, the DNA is TGCGCCAGCAGCCAAGACGGTAGAGGCTACACCTTC.

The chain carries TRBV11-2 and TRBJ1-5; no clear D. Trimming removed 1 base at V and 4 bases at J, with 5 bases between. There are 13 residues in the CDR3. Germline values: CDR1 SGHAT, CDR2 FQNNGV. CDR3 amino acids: CASSLGQNQPQHF. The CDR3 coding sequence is TGTGCCAGCAGCTTAGGTCAAAATCAGCCCCAGCATTTT.

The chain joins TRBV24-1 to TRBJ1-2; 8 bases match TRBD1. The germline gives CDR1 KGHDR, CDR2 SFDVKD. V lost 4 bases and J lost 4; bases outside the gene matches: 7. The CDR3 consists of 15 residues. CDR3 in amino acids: CATSDTSGGGYGYTF. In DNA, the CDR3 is TGTGCCACCAGTGACACGTCAGGGGGCGGCTATGGCTACACCTTC.

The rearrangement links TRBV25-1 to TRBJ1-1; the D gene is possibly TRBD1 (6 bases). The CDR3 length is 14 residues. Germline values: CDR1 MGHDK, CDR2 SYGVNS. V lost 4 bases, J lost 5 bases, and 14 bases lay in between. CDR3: CASSGYRVDTEAFF. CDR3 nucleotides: TGTGCCAGCAGTGGGTACAGGGTCGATACTGAAGCTTTCTTT.

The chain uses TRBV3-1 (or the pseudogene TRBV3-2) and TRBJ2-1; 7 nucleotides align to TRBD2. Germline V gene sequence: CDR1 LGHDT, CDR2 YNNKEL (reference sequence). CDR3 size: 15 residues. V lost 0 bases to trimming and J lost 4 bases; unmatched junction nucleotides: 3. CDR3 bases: TGTGCCAGCAGCCAAGATCTAGCGGAATACAATGAGCAGTTCTTC. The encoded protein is CASSQDLAEYNEQFF.

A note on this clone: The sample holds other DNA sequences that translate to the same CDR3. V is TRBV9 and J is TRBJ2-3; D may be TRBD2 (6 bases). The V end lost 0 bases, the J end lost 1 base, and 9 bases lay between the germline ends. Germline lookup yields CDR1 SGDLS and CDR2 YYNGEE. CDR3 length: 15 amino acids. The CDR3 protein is CASSVDRGGTDTQYF. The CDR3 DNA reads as TGTGCCAGCAGCGTAGATCGCGGGGGCACAGATACGCAGTATTTT.

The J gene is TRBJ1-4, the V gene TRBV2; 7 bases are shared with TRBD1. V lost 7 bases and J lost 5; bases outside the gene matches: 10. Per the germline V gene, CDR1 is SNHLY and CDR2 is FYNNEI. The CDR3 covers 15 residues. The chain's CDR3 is CASNGFTGVNEKLFF. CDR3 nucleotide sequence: TGTGCCAGCAACGGGTTCACAGGGGTGAATGAAAAACTGTTTTTT.

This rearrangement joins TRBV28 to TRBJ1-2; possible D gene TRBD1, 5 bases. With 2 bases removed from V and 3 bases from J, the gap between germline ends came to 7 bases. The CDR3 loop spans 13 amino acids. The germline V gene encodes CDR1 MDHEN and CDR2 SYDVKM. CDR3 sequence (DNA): TGTGCCAGCAGTTTAAAAGGGGACTATGGCTACACCTTC. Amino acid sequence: CASSLKGDYGYTF.

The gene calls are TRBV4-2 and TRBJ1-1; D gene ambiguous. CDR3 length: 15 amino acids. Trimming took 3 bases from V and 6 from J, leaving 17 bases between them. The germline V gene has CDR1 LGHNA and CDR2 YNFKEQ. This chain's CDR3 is CASSQLKEVPSEAFF. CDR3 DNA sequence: TGTGCCAGCAGCCAGCTAAAGGAGGTTCCGTCTGAAGCTTTCTTT.

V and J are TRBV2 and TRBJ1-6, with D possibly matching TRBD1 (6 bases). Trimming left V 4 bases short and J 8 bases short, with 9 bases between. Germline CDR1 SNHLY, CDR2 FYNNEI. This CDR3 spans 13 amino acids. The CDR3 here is CASSGQADSPLHF. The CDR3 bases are TGTGCCAGCAGTGGACAGGCTGATTCACCCCTCCACTTT.

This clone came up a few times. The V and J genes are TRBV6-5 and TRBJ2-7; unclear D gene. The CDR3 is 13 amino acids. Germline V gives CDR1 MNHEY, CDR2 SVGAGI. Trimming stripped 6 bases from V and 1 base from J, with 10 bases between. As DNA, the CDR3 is TGTGCCAGCAGCCAGACATCTTCCTACGAGCAGTACTTC. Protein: CASSQTSSYEQYF.

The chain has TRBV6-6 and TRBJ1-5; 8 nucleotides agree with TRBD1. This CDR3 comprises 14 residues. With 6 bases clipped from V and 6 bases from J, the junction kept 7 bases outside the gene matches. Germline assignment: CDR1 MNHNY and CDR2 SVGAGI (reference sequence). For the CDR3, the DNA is TGTGCCAGCAGCGGACAGGGCTCCTTTCAGCCCCAGCATTTT. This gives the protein CASSGQGSFQPQHF.

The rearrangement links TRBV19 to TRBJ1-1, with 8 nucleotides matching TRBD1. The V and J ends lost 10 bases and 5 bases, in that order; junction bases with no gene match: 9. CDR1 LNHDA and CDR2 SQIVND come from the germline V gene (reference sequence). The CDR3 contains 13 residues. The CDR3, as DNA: TGTGCCACCAACCAGGGGGCCCGGACTGAAGCTTTCTTT. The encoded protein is CATNQGARTEAFF.

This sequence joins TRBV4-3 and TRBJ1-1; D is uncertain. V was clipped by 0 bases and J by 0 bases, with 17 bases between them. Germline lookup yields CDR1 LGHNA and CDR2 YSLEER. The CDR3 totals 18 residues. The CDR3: CASSQDISSTMMNTEAFF. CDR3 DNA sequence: TGCGCCAGCAGCCAAGATATCTCGAGTACTATGATGAACACTGAAGCTTTCTTT.

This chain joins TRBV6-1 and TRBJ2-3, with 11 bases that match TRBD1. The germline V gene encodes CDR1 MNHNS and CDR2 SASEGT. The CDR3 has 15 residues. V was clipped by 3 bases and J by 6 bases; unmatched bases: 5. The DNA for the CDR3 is TGTGCCAGCAGTGATCCGGGACAGGGGGTCGATACGCAGTATTTT. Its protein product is CASSDPGQGVDTQYF.

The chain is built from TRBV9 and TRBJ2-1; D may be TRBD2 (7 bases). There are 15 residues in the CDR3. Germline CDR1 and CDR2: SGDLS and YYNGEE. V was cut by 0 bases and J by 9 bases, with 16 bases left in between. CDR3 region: CASSVDLRGGIEQFF. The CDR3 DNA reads TGTGCCAGCAGCGTAGATCTGAGGGGGGGCATTGAGCAGTTCTTC.

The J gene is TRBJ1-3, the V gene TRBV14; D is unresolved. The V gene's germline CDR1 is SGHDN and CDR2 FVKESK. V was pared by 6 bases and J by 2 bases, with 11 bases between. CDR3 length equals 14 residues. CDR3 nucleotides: TGTGCCAGCAGGCCCTCGGGTGCTGGAAACACCATATATTTT. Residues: CASRPSGAGNTIYF.

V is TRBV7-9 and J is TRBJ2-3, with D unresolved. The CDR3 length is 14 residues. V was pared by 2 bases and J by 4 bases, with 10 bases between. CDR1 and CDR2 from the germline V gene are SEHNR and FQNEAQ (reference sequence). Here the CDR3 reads CASSLITSPDTQYF. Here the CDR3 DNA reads TGTGCCAGCAGCTTAATAACTTCCCCAGATACGCAGTATTTT.

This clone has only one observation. CDR3 sequence (DNA): TGTGCCACCAGTGCTAGCGGGGAAGGGGGAGAGACCCAGTACTTC. This codes for CATSASGEGGETQYF. V and J are TRBV24-1 and TRBJ2-5; 9 bases match TRBD2. The CDR3 is 15 amino acids. CDR1 is KGHDR, CDR2 SFDVKD, per germline. J was trimmed by 4 bases and V by 5 bases; bases with no gene match: 7.

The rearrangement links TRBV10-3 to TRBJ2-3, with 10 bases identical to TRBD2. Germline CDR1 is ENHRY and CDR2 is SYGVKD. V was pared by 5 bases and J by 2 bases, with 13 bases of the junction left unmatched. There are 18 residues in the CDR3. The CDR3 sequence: CAISPQIAGGQITDTQYF. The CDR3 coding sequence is TGTGCCATCAGTCCCCAGATAGCGGGGGGCCAGATCACAGATACGCAGTATTTT.

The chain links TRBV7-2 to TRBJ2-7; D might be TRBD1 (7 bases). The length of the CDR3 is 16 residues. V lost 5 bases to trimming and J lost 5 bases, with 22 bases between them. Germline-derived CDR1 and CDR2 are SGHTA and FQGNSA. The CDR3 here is CASSPQGGLSWDEQYF. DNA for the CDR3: TGTGCCAGCAGCCCCCAGGGGGGACTCTCTTGGGACGAGCAGTACTTC.